One and the same sample provided the 16 T cell receptor beta chains below, sequenced in a study of blood T cell repertoires in COVID-19. Data came from immunoSEQ multiplex PCR; TCRdb stores just in-frame clones and leaves some out. The table has approximately 300,000 clones, 86% seen once. Sequenced material: peripheral blood. The receptor source for this set is a woman aged 45-65 years with acute or convalescent COVID-19.

The chain combines TRBV7-9 with TRBJ1-4, with 7 bases aligning to TRBD1. The V gene end was trimmed by 0 bases and the J gene end by 7 bases; junction bases not matched to a gene: 5. Per the germline V gene, CDR1 is SEHNR and CDR2 is FQNEAQ (reference sequence). CDR3 size: 15 residues. CDR3 sequence reads: CASSLAGHRGEKLFF. The CDR3 DNA reads as TGTGCCAGCAGCTTAGCCGGGCACAGGGGTGAAAAACTGTTTTTT. The entire variable domain, with the rest obtained from reference TRBV7-9 and TRBJ1-4, is as follows: DTGVSQNPRHKITKRGQNVTFRCDPISEHNRLYWYRQTLGQGPEFLTYFQNEAQLEKSRLLSDRFSAERPKGSFSTLEIQRTEQGDSAMYLCASSLAGHRGEKLFFGSGTQLSVL.

V usage is TRBV7-9 and J usage is TRBJ2-3; 11 nucleotides match TRBD2. The CDR3 contains 16 residues. Germline V lookup: CDR1 SEHNR, CDR2 FQNEAQ (reference sequence). J gave up 1 base and V 5 bases, and 5 bases lay outside the gene matches. In DNA, the CDR3 is TGTGCCAGCAGCCGGGGACTAGCGGTTCGCACAGATACGCAGTATTTT. Residues: CASSRGLAVRTDTQYF.

The chain combines TRBV7-9 with TRBJ2-2, with D tentatively TRBD2 (6 bases). V lost 0 bases and J lost 2, with 13 bases in between. Looked up from germline, CDR1 is SEHNR and CDR2 is FQNEAQ (reference sequence). The CDR3 sequence is 17 residues long. CDR3: CASSLARLDRNTGELFF. The DNA for the CDR3 is TGTGCCAGCAGCTTAGCCCGACTAGACCGCAACACCGGGGAGCTGTTTTTT.

Notes on this clone: At the DNA level, this CDR3 is encoded by other sequences in the same sample as well. V and J are TRBV5-1 and TRBJ2-1; 7 bases match TRBD2. The CDR3 has 16 residues. Trimming took 0 bases from V and 0 from J; bases not matched to a gene: 3. CDR1 and CDR2 from the germline V gene are SGHRS and YFSETQ. The CDR3 sequence is CASSLVGGSSYNEQFF. The DNA of the CDR3 is TGCGCCAGCAGCTTGGTCGGGGGGAGCTCCTACAATGAGCAGTTCTTC.

The rearrangement uses TRBV9 and TRBJ1-1; D gene uncertain. CDR1 is SGDLS and CDR2 is YYNGEE in the germline V gene. Trimming pared 4 bases from V and 1 base from J, leaving 8 bases between. The CDR3 contains 13 residues. CDR3 sequence: CASSLRQNTEAFF. CDR3 DNA sequence: TGTGCCAGCAGCCTAAGACAGAACACTGAAGCTTTCTTT.

The chain has TRBV3-1 (or the pseudogene TRBV3-2) and TRBJ1-2; TRBD1 is a possible D gene (5 bases). Germline lookup yields CDR1 LGHDT and CDR2 YNNKEL (reference sequence). This CDR3 has 15 amino acids. The V and J ends lost 0 bases and 7 bases respectively, with 15 bases between them. CDR3 DNA sequence: TGTGCCAGCAGCCAAGATTCAGCGGGGAGGGGTGGCTACACCTTC. Protein: CASSQDSAGRGGYTF.

This chain joins TRBV27 and TRBJ2-7; D not resolved. Germline loops: CDR1 MNHEY, CDR2 SMNVEV (reference sequence). Trimming stripped 7 bases from V and 1 base from J, with 11 bases between. The CDR3 is made up of 13 amino acids. In DNA form, the CDR3 reads TGTGCCAGCAATTTTAGTCCGTCCTACGAGCAGTACTTC. This gives the protein CASNFSPSYEQYF.

The chain joins TRBV11-1 to TRBJ1-1; 7 positions match TRBD1. The CDR3 sequence is 14 residues long. CDR1 is SGHAT, CDR2 FQDESV, per germline (reference sequence). J lost 4 bases, V lost 2 bases, and 4 bases had no gene match. CDR3 sequence: CASSLNRGSTEAFF. In DNA, the CDR3 is TGTGCCAGCAGCTTAAACAGGGGATCCACTGAAGCTTTCTTT.

J is TRBJ1-4 and V is TRBV11-2, with TRBD1 matching over 7 bases. The trim removed 8 bases at V and 5 bases at J, leaving 8 bases unmatched. This CDR3 contains 14 residues. Germline loops: CDR1 SGHAT, CDR2 FQNNGV. The CDR3 DNA follows: TGTGCCAGCGGACGACAGGGCCTAAATGAAAAACTGTTTTTT. The encoded protein is CASGRQGLNEKLFF.

The J gene is TRBJ2-1, the V gene TRBV27; tentative D call: TRBD2 (6 bases). The CDR3 covers 13 residues. Trimming removed 6 bases at V and 6 bases at J, with 12 bases between. Germline loops: CDR1 MNHEY, CDR2 SMNVEV (reference sequence). The CDR3 DNA is TGTGCCAGCAGCTGGGTGGGGGGCAATGAGCAGTTCTTC. Translation: CASSWVGGNEQFF.

This clone was seen more than once but under ten times. Distinct nucleotide sequences in the sample also encode this CDR3. V gene TRBV28 combines with J gene TRBJ2-7; 8 bases match TRBD1. The trim removed 3 bases at V and 3 bases at J, leaving 4 bases unmatched. The CDR3 spans 14 residues. Germline lookup yields CDR1 MDHEN and CDR2 SYDVKM. The CDR3: CASSFSDRDYEQYF. CDR3 in DNA: TGTGCCAGCAGTTTTTCGGACAGGGACTACGAGCAGTACTTC.

The chain recombines TRBV18 with TRBJ1-5; D remains unclear. V was trimmed by 3 bases and J by 2 bases, leaving 2 bases between them. Germline lookup yields CDR1 KGHSH and CDR2 LQKENI. The CDR3 spans 12 residues. The DNA of the CDR3 is TGTGCCAGCTCACCCGGCAATCAGCCCCAGCATTTT. Translation gives CASSPGNQPQHF.

This clone was seen only once. This sequence joins TRBV28 and TRBJ1-1; D remains ambiguous. The CDR3 covers 14 residues. Germline CDR1 and CDR2: MDHEN and SYDVKM. V was trimmed by 5 bases and J by 1 base, leaving 11 bases between them. The CDR3 reads CASSTPSGNTEAFF. CDR3 sequence (DNA): TGTGCCAGCAGTACCCCGTCGGGGAACACTGAAGCTTTCTTT.

This clone was detected only a few times. The V and J genes are TRBV29-1 and TRBJ2-3; D ambiguous. CDR3 length equals 14 residues. V dropped 5 bases and J dropped 6 bases, with 18 bases sitting between them. Germline V CDR1 and CDR2: SQVTM, ANQGSEA. CDR3 bases: TGCAGCGTTTCGTCCGGGTTCCTCTTGGATACGCAGTATTTT. It translates to CSVSSGFLLDTQYF.

The gene calls are TRBV5-8 and TRBJ1-1; the D gene is possibly TRBD1 (6 bases). This CDR3 comprises 14 residues. Between the trimmed V and J ends, which lost 6 bases and 0 bases, there was a span of 12 bases. CDR1 is SGHTS and CDR2 is YDEGEE in the germline V gene. The CDR3 region is CASKPGQMNTEAFF. CDR3 DNA sequence: TGTGCCAGCAAGCCCGGACAGATGAACACTGAAGCTTTCTTT.

CDR3: CATSDSYYRAPLGGNTIYF. CDR3 sequence (DNA): TGTGCCACCAGTGATTCTTACTACAGGGCCCCCTTAGGGGGAAACACCATATATTTT. The gene calls are TRBV24-1 and TRBJ1-3; possibly TRBD1 for D (6 bases). Germline V gene lookup returns CDR1 KGHDR and CDR2 SFDVKD. This CDR3 has 19 residues. V gave up 2 bases and J gave up 4 bases, with 23 bases separating them.